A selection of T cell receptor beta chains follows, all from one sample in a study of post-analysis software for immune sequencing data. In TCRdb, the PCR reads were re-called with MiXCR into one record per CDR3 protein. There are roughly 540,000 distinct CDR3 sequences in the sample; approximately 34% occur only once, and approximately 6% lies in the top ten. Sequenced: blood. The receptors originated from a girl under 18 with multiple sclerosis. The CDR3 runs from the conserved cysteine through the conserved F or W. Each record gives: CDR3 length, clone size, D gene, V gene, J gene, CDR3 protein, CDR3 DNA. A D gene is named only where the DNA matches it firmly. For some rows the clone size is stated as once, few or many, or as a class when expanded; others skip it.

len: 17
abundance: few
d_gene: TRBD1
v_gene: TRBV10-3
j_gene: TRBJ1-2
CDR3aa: CAISESGQGALGYGYTF
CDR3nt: TGTGCCATCAGTGAGTCTGGACAGGGGGCGCTGGGCTATGGCTACACCTTC

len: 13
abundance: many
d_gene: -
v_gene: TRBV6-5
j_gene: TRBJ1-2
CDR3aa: CASSRGENYGYTF
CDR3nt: TGTGCCAGCAGCCGGGGAGAGAACTATGGCTACACCTTC

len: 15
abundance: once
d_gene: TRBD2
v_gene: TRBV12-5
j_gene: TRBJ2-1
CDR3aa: CASGFVSGGYNEQFF
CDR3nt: TGTGCTAGTGGTTTTGTTAGCGGGGGTTACAATGAGCAGTTCTTC

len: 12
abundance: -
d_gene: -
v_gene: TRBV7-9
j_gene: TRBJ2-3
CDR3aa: CASSHEVGTQYF
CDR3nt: TGTGCCAGCAGCCACGAGGTCGGTACGCAGTATTTT

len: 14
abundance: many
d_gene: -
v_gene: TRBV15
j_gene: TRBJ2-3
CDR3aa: CATNGEGNIDTQYF
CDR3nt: TGTGCCACAAATGGAGAGGGGAACATAGATACGCAGTATTTT

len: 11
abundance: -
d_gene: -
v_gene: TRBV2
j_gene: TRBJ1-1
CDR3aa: CASSEDTEAFF
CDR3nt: TGTGCCAGCAGTGAAGACACTGAAGCTTTCTTT

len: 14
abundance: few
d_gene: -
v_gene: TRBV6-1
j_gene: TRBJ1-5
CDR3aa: CASSPGPVSQPQHF
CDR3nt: TGTGCCAGCAGTCCCGGGCCCGTTAGTCAGCCCCAGCATTTT

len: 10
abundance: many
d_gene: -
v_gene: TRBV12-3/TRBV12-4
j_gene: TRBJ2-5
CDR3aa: CASGQETQYF
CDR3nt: TGTGCCAGCGGTCAAGAGACCCAGTACTTC

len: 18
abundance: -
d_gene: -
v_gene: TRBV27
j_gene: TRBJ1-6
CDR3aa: CASSFRVTPTDSDSPLHF
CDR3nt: TGTGCCAGCAGTTTTCGGGTGACACCGACCGACTCTGATTCACCCCTCCACTTT

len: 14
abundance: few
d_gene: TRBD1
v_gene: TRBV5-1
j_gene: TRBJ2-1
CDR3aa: CASETGSTYNEQFF
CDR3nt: TGCGCCAGCGAGACAGGGAGTACCTACAATGAGCAGTTCTTC

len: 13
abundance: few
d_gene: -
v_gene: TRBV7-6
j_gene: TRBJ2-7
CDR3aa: CASSLATSAGQYF
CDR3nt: TGTGCCAGCAGCTTAGCGACGTCAGCCGGCCAGTACTTC

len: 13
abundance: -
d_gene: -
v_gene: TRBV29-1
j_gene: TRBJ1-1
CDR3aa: CSVPTVARTEAFF
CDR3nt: TGCAGCGTCCCAACGGTTGCTCGCACTGAAGCTTTCTTT

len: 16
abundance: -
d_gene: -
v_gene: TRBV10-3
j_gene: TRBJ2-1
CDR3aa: CAISDGWGRSYNEQFF
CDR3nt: TGTGCCATCAGTGACGGGTGGGGGCGTTCCTACAATGAGCAGTTCTTC

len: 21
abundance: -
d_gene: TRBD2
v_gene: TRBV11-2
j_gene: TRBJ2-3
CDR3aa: CASSFPRAMRTSGPSTDTQYF
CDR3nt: TGTGCCAGCAGCTTCCCGAGAGCAATGAGGACTAGCGGGCCTAGCACAGATACGCAGTATTTT

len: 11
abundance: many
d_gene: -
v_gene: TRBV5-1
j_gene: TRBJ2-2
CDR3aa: CASSLSGELFF
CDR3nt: TGTGCCAGCAGCCTTTCCGGGGAGCTGTTTTTT

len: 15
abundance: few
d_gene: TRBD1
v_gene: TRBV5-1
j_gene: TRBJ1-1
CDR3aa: CASSLRTGTVTEAFF
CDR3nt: TGCGCCAGCAGCTTGCGTACCGGGACAGTCACTGAAGCTTTCTTT

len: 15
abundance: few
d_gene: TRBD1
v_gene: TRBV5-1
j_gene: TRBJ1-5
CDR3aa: CASSWTGTGNQPQHF
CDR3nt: TGCGCCAGCAGCTGGACAGGAACGGGCAATCAGCCCCAGCATTTT

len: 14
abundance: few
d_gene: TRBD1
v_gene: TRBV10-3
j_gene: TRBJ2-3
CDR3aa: CAISGDRGGDTQYF
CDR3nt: TGTGCCATCAGTGGGGACAGGGGTGGAGATACGCAGTATTTT

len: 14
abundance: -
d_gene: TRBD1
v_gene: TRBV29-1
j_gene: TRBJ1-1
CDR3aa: CSVGGGRGYTEAFF
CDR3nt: TGCAGCGTTGGGGGGGGCAGGGGGTACACTGAAGCTTTCTTT

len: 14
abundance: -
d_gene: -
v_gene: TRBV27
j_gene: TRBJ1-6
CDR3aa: CASSSTWRLGPLHF
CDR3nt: TGTGCCAGCAGTTCCACTTGGAGGCTTGGACCCCTCCACTTT

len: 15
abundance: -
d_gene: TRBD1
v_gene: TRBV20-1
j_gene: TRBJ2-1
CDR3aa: CSATSHYDRENEQFF
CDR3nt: TGCAGTGCTACCTCCCACTACGACAGGGAGAATGAGCAGTTCTTC

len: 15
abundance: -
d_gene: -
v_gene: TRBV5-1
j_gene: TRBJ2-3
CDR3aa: CASSLGGLKTDTQYF
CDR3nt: TGCGCCAGCAGCTTAGGGGGACTGAAGACAGATACGCAGTATTTT

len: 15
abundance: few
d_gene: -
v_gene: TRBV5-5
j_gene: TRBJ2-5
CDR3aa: CASRPQASTQETQYF
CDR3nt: TGTGCCAGCAGACCCCAGGCTAGTACGCAAGAGACCCAGTACTTC

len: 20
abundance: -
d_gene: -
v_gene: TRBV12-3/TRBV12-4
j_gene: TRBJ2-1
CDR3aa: CASSPIGGARPLSSYNEQFF
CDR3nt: TGTGCCAGCAGCCCTATTGGGGGGGCGAGGCCCCTGAGCTCCTACAATGAGCAGTTCTTC

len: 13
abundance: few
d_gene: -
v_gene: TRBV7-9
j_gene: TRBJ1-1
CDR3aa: CASSAIRDTEAFF
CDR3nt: TGTGCCAGCAGCGCCATACGGGACACTGAAGCTTTCTTT

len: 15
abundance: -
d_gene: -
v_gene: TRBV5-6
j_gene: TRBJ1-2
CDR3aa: CAGSLPQGPSDGYTF
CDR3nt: TGTGCCGGCAGCTTGCCCCAGGGGCCTTCAGATGGCTACACCTTC

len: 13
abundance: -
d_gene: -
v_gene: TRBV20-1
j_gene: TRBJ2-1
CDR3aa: CSAFLIQGDEQFF
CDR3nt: TGCAGTGCTTTCCTCATACAAGGGGATGAGCAGTTCTTC

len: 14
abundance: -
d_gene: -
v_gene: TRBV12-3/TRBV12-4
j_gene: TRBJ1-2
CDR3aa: CASRLGRGLGGYTF
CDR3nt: TGTGCCAGCAGGTTGGGCAGGGGCCTAGGAGGCTACACCTTC

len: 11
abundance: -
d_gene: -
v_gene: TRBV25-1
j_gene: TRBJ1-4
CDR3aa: CASSEWEKRFF
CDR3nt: TGTGCCAGCAGTGAATGGGAAAAACGGTTTTTT

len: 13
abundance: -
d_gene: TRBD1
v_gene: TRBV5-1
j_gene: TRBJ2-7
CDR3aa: CASSVETGFEQYF
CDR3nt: TGCGCCAGCAGCGTCGAGACAGGGTTCGAGCAGTACTTC

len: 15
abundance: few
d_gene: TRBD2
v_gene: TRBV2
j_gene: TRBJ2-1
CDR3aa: CASSELAGAYNEQFF
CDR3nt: TGTGCCAGCAGTGAACTCGCGGGGGCCTACAATGAGCAGTTCTTC

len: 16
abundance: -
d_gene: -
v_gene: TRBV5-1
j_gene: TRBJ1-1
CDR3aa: CASSPDGADMNTEAFF
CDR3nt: TGCGCCAGCAGCCCAGACGGAGCCGACATGAACACTGAAGCTTTCTTT

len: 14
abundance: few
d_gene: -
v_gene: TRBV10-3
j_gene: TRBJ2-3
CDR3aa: CAITGGVSTDTQYF
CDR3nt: TGTGCCATCACGGGCGGGGTCAGCACAGATACGCAGTATTTT

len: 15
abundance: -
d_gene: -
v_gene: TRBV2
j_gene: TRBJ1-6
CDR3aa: CASSEAVVIASPLHF
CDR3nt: TGTGCCAGCAGTGAAGCAGTAGTGATAGCTTCACCCCTCCACTTT

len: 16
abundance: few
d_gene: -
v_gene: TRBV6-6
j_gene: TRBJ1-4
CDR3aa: CASTFSGGQGIEKLFF
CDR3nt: TGTGCCAGCACCTTTTCCGGCGGCCAGGGTATTGAAAAACTGTTTTTT

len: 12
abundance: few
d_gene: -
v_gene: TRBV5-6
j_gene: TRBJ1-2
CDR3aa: CASSSFGGGYTF
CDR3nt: TGTGCCAGCAGCTCCTTCGGGGGAGGCTACACCTTC

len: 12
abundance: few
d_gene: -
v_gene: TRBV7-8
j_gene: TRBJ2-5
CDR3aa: CASSYPRETQYF
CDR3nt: TGTGCCAGCAGCTACCCCCGGGAGACCCAGTACTTC

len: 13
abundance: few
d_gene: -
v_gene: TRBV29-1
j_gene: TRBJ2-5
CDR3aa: CSVEHRAKETQYF
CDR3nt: TGCAGCGTTGAGCATCGGGCCAAAGAGACCCAGTACTTC

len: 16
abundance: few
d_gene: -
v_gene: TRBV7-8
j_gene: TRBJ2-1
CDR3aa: CASSSLTRGTDNEQFF
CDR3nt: TGTGCCAGCAGCTCGCTAACCCGGGGGACTGACAATGAGCAGTTCTTC

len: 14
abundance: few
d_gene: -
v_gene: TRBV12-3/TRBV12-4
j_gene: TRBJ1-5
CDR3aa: CASSLIGRSQPQHF
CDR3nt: TGTGCCAGCAGTTTGATCGGAAGGAGTCAGCCCCAGCATTTT

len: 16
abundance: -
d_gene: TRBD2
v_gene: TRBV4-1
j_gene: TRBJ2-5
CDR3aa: CASGPGEAGVQETQYF
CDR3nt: TGCGCCAGCGGGCCCGGGGAAGCGGGGGTCCAAGAGACCCAGTACTTC

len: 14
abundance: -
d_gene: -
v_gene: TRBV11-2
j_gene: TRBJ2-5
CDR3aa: CASSSLWGQETQYF
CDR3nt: TGTGCCAGCAGCTCCTTATGGGGGCAAGAGACCCAGTACTTC

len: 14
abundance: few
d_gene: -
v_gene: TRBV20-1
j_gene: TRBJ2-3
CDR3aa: CSASGPLGYDTQYF
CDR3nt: TGCAGTGCTTCCGGACCGTTGGGGTATGATACGCAGTATTTT

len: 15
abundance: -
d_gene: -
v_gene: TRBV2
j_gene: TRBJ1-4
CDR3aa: CASSEGQRAYEKLFF
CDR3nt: TGTGCCAGCAGTGAAGGGCAAAGGGCTTACGAAAAACTGTTTTTT

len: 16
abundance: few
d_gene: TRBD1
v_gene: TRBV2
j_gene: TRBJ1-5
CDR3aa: CASSPDRVAHNQPQHF
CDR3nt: TGTGCCAGCAGTCCCGACAGGGTTGCGCACAATCAGCCCCAGCATTTT

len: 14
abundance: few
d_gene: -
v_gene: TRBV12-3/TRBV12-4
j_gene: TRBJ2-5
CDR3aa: CASENRDLQETQYF
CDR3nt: TGTGCCAGCGAGAACCGGGACCTACAAGAGACCCAGTACTTC

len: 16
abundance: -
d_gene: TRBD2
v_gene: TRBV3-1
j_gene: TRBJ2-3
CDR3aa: CASSQDLAGGRDTQYF
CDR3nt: TGTGCCAGCAGCCAAGATCTAGCGGGGGGGCGTGATACGCAGTATTTT

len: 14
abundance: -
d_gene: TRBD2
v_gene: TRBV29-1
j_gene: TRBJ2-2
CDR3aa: CSVVGGGPTGELFF
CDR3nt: TGCAGCGTTGTAGGCGGGGGGCCAACCGGGGAGCTGTTTTTT

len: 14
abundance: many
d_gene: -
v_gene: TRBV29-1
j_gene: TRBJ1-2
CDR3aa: CSVEEPGRNYGYTF
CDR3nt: TGCAGCGTTGAAGAACCTGGGAGAAACTATGGCTACACCTTC

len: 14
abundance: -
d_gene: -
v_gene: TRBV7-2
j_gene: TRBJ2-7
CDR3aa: CASSLGGFGYEQYF
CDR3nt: TGTGCCAGCAGCTTAGGGGGGTTTGGCTACGAGCAGTACTTC

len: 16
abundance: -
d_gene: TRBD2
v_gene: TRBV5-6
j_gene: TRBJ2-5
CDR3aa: CASSLSERGGGETQYF
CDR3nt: TGTGCCAGCAGCTTGTCGGAGCGGGGGGGCGGAGAGACCCAGTACTTC

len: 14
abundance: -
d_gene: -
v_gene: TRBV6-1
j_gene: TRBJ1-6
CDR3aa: CATSPGLINSPLHF
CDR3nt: TGTGCCACCAGTCCGGGGCTAATTAATTCACCCCTCCACTTT

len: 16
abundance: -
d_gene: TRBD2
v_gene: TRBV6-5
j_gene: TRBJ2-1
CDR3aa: CASSYAGLAGGNEQFF
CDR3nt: TGTGCCAGCAGTTACGCAGGACTAGCGGGGGGGAATGAGCAGTTCTTC

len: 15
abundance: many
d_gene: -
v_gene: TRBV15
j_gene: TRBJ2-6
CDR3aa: CATSRDRVGANVLTF
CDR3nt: TGTGCCACCAGCAGAGACCGGGTGGGGGCCAACGTCCTGACTTTC